The text below deals with one TCR beta chain. Its antigen remains unknown. Each sample's input was 250 to 300 ng genomic DNA, about 38,000 genome equivalents. TRB was amplified by touch-down multiplex PCR, primer pools A and B combined. TCRdb reanalyzed the multiplex PCR reads, giving one entry per CDR3 protein sequence and no DNA. This repertoire comprises 6,000 to 6,500 distinct CDR3 sequences; its ten largest clones make up approximately 5%. The entry originates in a study of T cell clusters in autoimmune cytopenias. Study-level findings and limits: Primary autoimmune cytopenia patients seemingly lacked the physiological T cell clusters found in healthy donors. The cluster-lack signature was not seen for secondary cytopenia versus chronic lymphocytic leukemia. Functional roles of the in silico T cell clusters still await experimental validation. TRB repertoire shifts in secondary cytopenia and chronic lymphocytic leukemia mostly reflected lymphoma, not autoimmunity.

Germline V CDR1 and CDR2: SGHNT, YYREEE (reference sequence). The CDR3 is made up of 15 amino acids. V gene TRBV5-4 combines with J gene TRBJ2-5; TCRdb lists TRBD1, though no DNA is available to test this call. This TCR derives from a human donor with an autoimmune cytopenia or autoimmune hepatitis (not recorded which). Material: peripheral blood. CDR3 protein: CASSLDAGAAETQYF.